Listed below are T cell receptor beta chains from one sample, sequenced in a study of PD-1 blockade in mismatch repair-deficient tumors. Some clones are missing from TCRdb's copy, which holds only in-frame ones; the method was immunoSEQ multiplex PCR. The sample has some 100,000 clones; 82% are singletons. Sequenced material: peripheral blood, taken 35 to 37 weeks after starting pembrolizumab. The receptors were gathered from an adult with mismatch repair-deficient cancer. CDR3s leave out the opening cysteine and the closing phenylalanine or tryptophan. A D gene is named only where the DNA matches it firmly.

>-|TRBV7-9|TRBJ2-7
ASSPRGFYEQY
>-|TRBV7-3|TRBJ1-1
ASSSPGGEAF
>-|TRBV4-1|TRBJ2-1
ASSTPRGDNEQF
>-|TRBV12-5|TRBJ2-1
ASGLNSYNEQF
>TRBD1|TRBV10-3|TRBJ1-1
AISEIRTGLNTEAF
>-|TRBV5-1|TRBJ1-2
ASSKDAYGYT
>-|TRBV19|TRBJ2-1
ASSSGMEQF
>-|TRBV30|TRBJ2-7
AWTSSGEEQY
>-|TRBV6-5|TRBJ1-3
ASSYSTDPGNTIY
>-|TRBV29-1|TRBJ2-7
SVDGEVGDYEQY
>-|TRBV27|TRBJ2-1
ASSSRSSYNEQF
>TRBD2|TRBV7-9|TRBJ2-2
ASSSDLAGNTGELF
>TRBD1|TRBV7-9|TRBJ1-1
ASSLAMGQGTNTEAF
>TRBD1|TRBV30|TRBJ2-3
AWDRGLGDTQY
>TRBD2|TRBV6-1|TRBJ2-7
ASRARTSASYEQY
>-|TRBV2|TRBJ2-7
ASSERGRSTYEQY
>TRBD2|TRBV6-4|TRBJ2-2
ASRRSGMNTGELF
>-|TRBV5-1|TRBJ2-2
ASSFDRTGELF
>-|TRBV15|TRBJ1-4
ATSTDFRKRNEKLF
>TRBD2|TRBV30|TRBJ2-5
ACFPGTSGETQY
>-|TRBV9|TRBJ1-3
ASSVGGSPGNTIY
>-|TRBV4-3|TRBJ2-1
ASSHQEGTRSNEQF
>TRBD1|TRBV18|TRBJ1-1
ASSPTGGASEAF
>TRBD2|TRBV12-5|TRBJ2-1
ASGLTGLAGNNEQF
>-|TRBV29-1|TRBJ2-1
SVGRDRPKEQF
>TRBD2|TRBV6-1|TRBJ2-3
ASSDASGRPNTQY
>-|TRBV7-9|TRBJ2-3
ASSLYRERPDTQY
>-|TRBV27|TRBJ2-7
ATHQGGEQY
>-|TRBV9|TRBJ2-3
ASKAGARPDTQY
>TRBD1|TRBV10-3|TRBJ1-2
AISGETGTFGYT
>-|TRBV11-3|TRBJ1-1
ASSPRGGRNTEAF
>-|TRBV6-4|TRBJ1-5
ASSDILRGKGNQPQH
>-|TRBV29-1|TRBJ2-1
SVAVSYNEQF
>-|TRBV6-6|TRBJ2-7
ASRGLPYEQY
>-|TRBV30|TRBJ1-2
AWSEGEGHYGYT
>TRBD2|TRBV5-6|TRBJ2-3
ASSRRLAGSTYTQY
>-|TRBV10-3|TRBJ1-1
AISETGAVTEAF
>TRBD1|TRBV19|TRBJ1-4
ASRRQGTNEKLF
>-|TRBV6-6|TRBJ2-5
ASSYRGQETQY
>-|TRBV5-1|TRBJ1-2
ASSNPDSSMKYGYT
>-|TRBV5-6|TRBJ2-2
ASSLGRANTGELF
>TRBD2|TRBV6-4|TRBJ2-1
ASSDSIDITSGSYNEQF
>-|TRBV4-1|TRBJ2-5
ASSQGPQETQY
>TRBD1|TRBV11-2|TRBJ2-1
ASSTRRTSEQGAHEQF
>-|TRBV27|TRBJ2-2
ASSFSFRANTGELF
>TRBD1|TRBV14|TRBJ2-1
ASSQDLPVTGVEQF
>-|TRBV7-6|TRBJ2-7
ASSLVIGGYEQY
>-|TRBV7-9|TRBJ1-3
ANGGLLSGNTIY
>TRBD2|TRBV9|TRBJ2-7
ASSGRASGSSYEQY
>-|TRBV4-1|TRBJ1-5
ASSLREGPSNQPQH
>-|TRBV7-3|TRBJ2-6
ASSLEGIGGSGANVLT
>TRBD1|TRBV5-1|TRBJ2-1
ASSLYGTGTSYNEQF
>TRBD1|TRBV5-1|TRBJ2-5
ASKGTGELETQY
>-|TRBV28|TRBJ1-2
ASTLGDFGYGYT